Each of the 19 T cell receptor beta chains below was sequenced from the same sample in a study of CD8 T cells in Susac syndrome. An amount of RNA that ranged from 0.5 to 1 ug was reverse transcribed with random hexamers. MiXCR, run by TCRdb on the immunoSEQ multiplex PCR reads, gives a single entry per CDR3 protein. The sample yields approximately 200,000 distinct CDR3 sequences, approximately 95% seen once. Material: CD4+ T cells from PBMCs. These receptors originate from a human donor with multiple sclerosis.

This chain joins TRBV15 and TRBJ1-1, with D hard to call. This CDR3 has 12 amino acids. In germline, CDR1 is LNHNV, CDR2 YYDKDF (reference sequence). V was cut by 8 bases and J by 0 bases, with 7 bases left in between. CDR3 protein: CATAGVNTEAFF. CDR3 bases: TGTGCCACCGCTGGGGTGAACACTGAAGCTTTCTTT.

This chain uses TRBV20-1 with TRBJ2-7; TRBD2 might be the D (5 bases). Trimming took off 3 bases at V and 5 bases at J, with 11 bases between the two ends. The germline CDR1 and CDR2 sequences are DFQATT and SNEGSKA (reference sequence). The CDR3 contains 12 residues. The CDR3 bases are TGCAGTGCTAGGGAATGGGAGAACGAGCAGTACTTC. Its translation is CSAREWENEQYF.

In nucleotides, the CDR3 is TGTGCCAGCAGCTTTTCGGGACCGCGGCTAAGCTCCTATAATTCACCCCTCCACTTT. Its translation is CASSFSGPRLSSYNSPLHF. V gene TRBV13 combines with J gene TRBJ1-6; D perhaps matches TRBD1 (5 bases). Between the trimmed V and J ends, which lost 3 bases and 0 bases, there was a span of 18 bases. This CDR3 has 19 residues. Germline V gene data show CDR1 as PRHDT and CDR2 as FYEKMQ (reference sequence).

The chain employs TRBV20-1 and TRBJ2-5; 11 bases align to TRBD2. In germline, CDR1 is DFQATT, CDR2 SNEGSKA (reference sequence). Trimming at V came to 6 bases and at J to 5 bases, leaving 5 bases not matched to a gene. This CDR3 region has 13 residues. The CDR3 nucleotides read TGCAGTGCGATAGCGGGGGGGCCGGAGACCCAGTACTTC. Protein product: CSAIAGGPETQYF.

The V and J genes are TRBV6-1 and TRBJ2-3; tentative D call: TRBD1 (5 bases). CDR1 and CDR2 (germline): MNHNS, SASEGT. The CDR3 is 16 amino acids. Trimming shortened V by 6 bases and J by 5 bases, and 21 bases separated the two germline ends. CDR3 sequence reads: CASRKGWFGAEDTQYF. The CDR3 bases are TGTGCCAGCAGAAAAGGGTGGTTTGGGGCTGAAGATACGCAGTATTTT.

The chain links TRBV2 to TRBJ1-1; D perhaps matches TRBD1 (6 bases). The CDR3 contains 14 residues. In germline, CDR1 is SNHLY, CDR2 FYNNEI. The germline V and J ends were trimmed by 5 bases and 4 bases, with 14 bases remaining between them. The CDR3 DNA reads as TGTGCCAGCAGTTCGGGACACCCGATCACTGAAGCTTTCTTT. Translated, it gives CASSSGHPITEAFF.

The V and J genes are TRBV5-1 and TRBJ2-3; no clear D. Per germline, CDR1 SGHRS and CDR2 YFSETQ. V was clipped by 0 bases and J by 2 bases, with 10 bases between them. The CDR3 consists of 15 residues. DNA of the CDR3: TGCGCCAGCAGCTTGGGGACCCCTGTCACAGATACGCAGTATTTT. This encodes CASSLGTPVTDTQYF.

The chain combines TRBV25-1 with TRBJ2-1; TRBD1 matches at 9 bases. The length of the CDR3 is 15 residues. V shed 3 bases and J 4 bases; nucleotides not matched to a gene: 4. Germline lookup yields CDR1 MGHDK and CDR2 SYGVNS. The CDR3 bases are TGTGCCAGCAGTGATACAGGGGGCACATACAATGAGCAGTTCTTC. This encodes CASSDTGGTYNEQFF.

The chain carries TRBV30 and TRBJ1-4; tentative D call: TRBD1 (6 bases). This CDR3 region has 15 residues. Deletions cut 0 bases from V and 5 bases from J, with 13 bases between. Germline lookup yields CDR1 GTSNPN and CDR2 SVGIG (reference sequence). This chain's CDR3 is CAWSVYFGGNEKLFF. CDR3 DNA sequence: TGTGCCTGGAGTGTTTATTTTGGGGGCAATGAAAAACTGTTTTTT.

The DNA of the CDR3 is TGTGCCAGCAGACTCCATGGACAGTCCCATGAGCAGTTCTTC. Encoded protein: CASRLHGQSHEQFF. V usage is TRBV6-4 and J usage is TRBJ2-1, with D tentatively TRBD1 (6 bases). The V and J ends lost 6 bases and 8 bases respectively, with 17 bases between them. The CDR3 covers 14 residues. Germline assignment: CDR1 MRHNA and CDR2 SNTAGT.

The gene calls are TRBV2 and TRBJ2-5; tentatively, D is TRBD2 (6 bases). Per germline, CDR1 SNHLY and CDR2 FYNNEI. CDR3 length: 12 residues. V was clipped by 10 bases and J by 4 bases, with 13 bases between them. CDR3 DNA: TGTGCCACATCCCGGGAGCTAGAGACCCAGTACTTC. Its translation: CATSRELETQYF.

J is TRBJ2-4 and V is TRBV2; TRBD2 aligns across 8 bases. The germline V gene has CDR1 SNHLY and CDR2 FYNNEI. CDR3 length equals 18 residues. The V gene end was trimmed by 2 bases and the J gene end by 7 bases; junction bases not matched to a gene: 16. DNA of the CDR3: TGTGCCAGCAGTGAATATGGCGGGGGGCCCCGCGAGGGGAACATTCAGTACTTC. Protein: CASSEYGGGPREGNIQYF.

This chain connects TRBV3-1 to TRBJ2-3; D might be TRBD2 (5 bases). This CDR3 has 13 amino acids. The V end lost 4 bases, the J end lost 4 bases, and 9 bases lay between the germline ends. Germline assignment: CDR1 LGHDT and CDR2 YNNKEL (reference sequence). CDR3 sequence (DNA): TGTGCCAGCAGCCGGTATAGCGCAGATACGCAGTATTTT. This gives the protein CASSRYSADTQYF.

The chain recombines TRBV20-1 with TRBJ2-1, with D perhaps matching TRBD1 or TRBD2 (7 bases each). V lost 3 bases and J lost 0, with 12 bases in between. Germline lookup yields CDR1 DFQATT and CDR2 SNEGSKA (reference sequence). CDR3 length: 15 amino acids. The CDR3 nucleotides read TGCAGTGCTAGGGGGAGGGGGCTCTCCTACAATGAGCAGTTCTTC. Its translation is CSARGRGLSYNEQFF.

The chain links TRBV5-6 to TRBJ1-1; possible D gene TRBD1, 6 bases. Germline CDR1 SGHDT, CDR2 YYEEEE. The germline V and J ends were trimmed by 5 bases and 1 base, with 15 bases remaining between them. This CDR3 is 15 amino acids long. The CDR3 spells CASRKRTDANTEAFF. The CDR3 nucleotides read TGTGCCAGCAGGAAGCGGACAGATGCGAACACTGAAGCTTTCTTT.

V usage is TRBV29-1 and J usage is TRBJ1-2; D remains unclear. CDR1 is SQVTM and CDR2 is ANQGSEA in the germline V gene. There are 14 residues in the CDR3. Trimming pared 6 bases from V and 3 bases from J, leaving 17 bases between. CDR3 bases: TGCAGCGTGGAGGGTGGAAGAGATTACTATGGCTACACCTTC. This gives the protein CSVEGGRDYYGYTF. Together with reference TRBV29-1 and TRBJ1-2, the CDR3 gives the full variable domain: SAVISQKPSRDICQRGTSLTIQCQVDSQVTMMFWYRQQPGQSLTLIATANQGSEATYESGFVIDKFPISRPNLTFSTLTVSNMSPEDSSIYLCSVEGGRDYYGYTFGSGTRLTVV.

V is TRBV5-6 and J is TRBJ2-7; no clear D. V was trimmed by 0 bases and J by 1 base, leaving 11 bases between them. The CDR3 contains 15 residues. The germline gives CDR1 SGHDT, CDR2 YYEEEE. Written as DNA, the CDR3 is TGTGCCAGCAGCTTGGCCGGCTCTACATCCTACGAGCAGTACTTC. Translation gives CASSLAGSTSYEQYF. Based on the CDR3 plus reference TRBV5-6 and TRBJ2-7, the full variable domain is DAGVTQSPTHLIKTRGQQVTLRCSPKSGHDTVSWYQQALGQGPQFIFQYYEEEERQRGNFPDRFSGHQFPNYSSELNVNALLLGDSALYLCASSLAGSTSYEQYFGPGTRLTVT.

This chain joins TRBV23-1 and TRBJ2-5; D may be TRBD2 (5 bases). TRBV23-1 is labeled an ORF, and its function is uncertain. The CDR3 length is 16 residues. V lost 2 bases and J lost 5, with 18 bases in between. The CDR3 region has the DNA TGCGCCAGCAGTCAAAAGAGAGGGCCCCCTAGGGAGACCCAGTACTTC. It translates to CASSQKRGPPRETQYF.

V and J are TRBV20-1 and TRBJ2-7, with 9 positions matching TRBD1. From germline, CDR1 is DFQATT and CDR2 SNEGSKA (reference sequence). V lost 6 bases, J lost 0 bases, and 6 bases stayed unmatched. CDR3 size: 14 residues. The CDR3 region has the DNA TGCAGTGCGAGCCGGGACAGGGTCTCCTACGAGCAGTACTTC. The encoded protein is CSASRDRVSYEQYF.